The 16 T cell receptor beta chains reported below all come from one sample, sequenced in a study of blood T cell repertoires in COVID-19 (dated by TCRdb to the early 2020s). Library prep was done by the immunoSEQ multiplex PCR assay. The source is immuneACCESS, and TCRdb retained only in-frame sequences with V and J called. Part of the clones is not carried over; for the studies checked, unresolved V genes explain less than half of this, and the remainder is unexplained. Here the sample has about 150,000 clones; 80% to 90% occur a single time. The ten largest make up roughly 15% of the sample. Material for sequencing was peripheral blood. All receptors derive from a woman in her thirties or forties with acute or convalescent COVID-19.

The chain combines TRBV5-1 with TRBJ1-5, with unresolved D. The CDR3 has 15 amino acids. Germline V CDR1 and CDR2: SGHRS, YFSETQ. The V and J ends lost 0 bases and 0 bases respectively, with 7 bases between them. CDR3 amino acids: CASSLGSSSNQPQHF. CDR3 DNA sequence: TGCGCCAGCAGCTTGGGGAGTTCTAGCAATCAGCCCCAGCATTTT.

The chain recombines TRBV2 with TRBJ2-3; 9 bases are shared with TRBD1. CDR1 SNHLY and CDR2 FYNNEI come from the germline V gene. The CDR3 covers 16 residues. Trimming at V came to 7 bases and at J to 2 bases, leaving 10 bases not matched to a gene. CDR3 in amino acids: CASTRVGTGPTDTQYF. The CDR3 DNA reads as TGTGCCAGCACCCGGGTCGGGACAGGGCCCACAGATACGCAGTATTTT.

The chain carries TRBV5-6 and TRBJ2-2; no clear D. V was shortened by 4 bases and J by 7 bases, with 17 bases between the two germline ends. Looked up from germline, CDR1 is SGHDT and CDR2 is YYEEEE. The CDR3 has 15 amino acids. The CDR3 here is CASSPQPGSGGELFF. As DNA, the CDR3 is TGTGCCAGCAGCCCCCAACCGGGTTCGGGCGGGGAGCTGTTTTTT. The full variable domain, its missing parts supplied by reference TRBV5-6 and TRBJ2-2, is DAGVTQSPTHLIKTRGQQVTLRCSPKSGHDTVSWYQQALGQGPQFIFQYYEEEERQRGNFPDRFSGHQFPNYSSELNVNALLLGDSALYLCASSPQPGSGGELFFGEGSRLTVL.

The chain is built from TRBV5-8 and TRBJ2-7; 9 bases match TRBD1. Germline-derived CDR1 and CDR2 are SGHTS and YDEGEE. This CDR3 spans 14 amino acids. V shed 3 bases, J shed 3 bases, and the junction held 4 bases outside the gene matches. The CDR3 DNA reads as TGTGCCAGCAGCTACCCGGGACAGGGCTACGAGCAGTACTTC. Its translation is CASSYPGQGYEQYF.

This CDR3 is CASSSDPSGSSYNEQFF. As DNA, the CDR3 is TGCGCCAGCAGCTCGGACCCTAGCGGTAGCTCCTACAATGAGCAGTTCTTC. The chain is built from TRBV5-1 and TRBJ2-1, with 7 bases identical to TRBD2. The length of the CDR3 is 17 residues. Per the germline V gene, CDR1 is SGHRS and CDR2 is YFSETQ. V shed 3 bases, J shed 0 bases, and the junction held 9 bases outside the gene matches. The whole variable domain, filled in from reference TRBV5-1 and TRBJ2-1, reads KAGVTQTPRYLIKTRGQQVTLSCSPISGHRSVSWYQQTPGQGLQFLFEYFSETQRNKGNFPGRFSGRQFSNSRSEMNVSTLELGDSALYLCASSSDPSGSSYNEQFFGPGTRLTVL.

This clone was counted a single time. The CDR3 sequence is CATSDWTGTSYNEQFF. The CDR3, as DNA: TGTGCCACCAGTGATTGGACAGGGACATCCTACAATGAGCAGTTCTTC. This chain links TRBV24-1 with TRBJ2-1; 8 bases are a match to TRBD1. V dropped 2 bases and J dropped 1; count of bases not matched to a gene: 3. CDR3 length equals 16 residues. The V gene's germline CDR1 is KGHDR and CDR2 SFDVKD.

The chain links TRBV9 to TRBJ2-2, with D possibly matching TRBD1 (5 bases). Trimming shortened V by 0 bases and J by 1 base, and 7 bases separated the two germline ends. CDR3 size: 15 residues. Looked up from germline, CDR1 is SGDLS and CDR2 is YYNGEE. DNA of the CDR3: TGTGCCAGCAGCGTAGGACAGAGGAACACCGGGGAGCTGTTTTTT. It specifies CASSVGQRNTGELFF.

The chain uses TRBV6-2 or TRBV6-3 and TRBJ1-1, with TRBD1 matching over 7 bases. The junction had 4 bases not matched to a gene; V was cut back by 6 bases and J by 3 bases. The CDR3 extends over 13 amino acids. CDR1 and CDR2 (germline): MNHEY, SVGEGT. CDR3: CASSRGYDTEAFF. CDR3 bases: TGTGCCAGCAGCAGGGGGTATGACACTGAAGCTTTCTTT.

The rearrangement links TRBV7-9 to TRBJ1-1; perhaps TRBD1 as D (5 bases). V was clipped by 5 bases and J by 4 bases, with 11 bases between them. Germline-derived CDR1 and CDR2 are SEHNR and FQNEAQ (reference sequence). There are 13 residues in the CDR3. CDR3 loop: CASSPPGGTEAFF. The CDR3 DNA sequence: TGTGCCAGCAGCCCGCCGGGGGGCACTGAAGCTTTCTTT. Looking up the rest from reference TRBV7-9 and TRBJ1-1 gives the full variable domain: DTGVSQNPRHKITKRGQNVTFRCDPISEHNRLYWYRQTLGQGPEFLTYFQNEAQLEKSRLLSDRFSAERPKGSFSTLEIQRTEQGDSAMYLCASSPPGGTEAFFGQGTRLTVV.

For the CDR3, the DNA is TGTGCCAGCAGTTTCTTAGCGGGGGGCCCCGGGGTTTACAATGAGCAGTTCTTC. It translates to CASSFLAGGPGVYNEQFF. The J gene is TRBJ2-1, the V gene TRBV27, with TRBD2 matching over 10 bases. With 3 bases clipped from V and 4 bases from J, the junction kept 12 bases outside the gene matches. This CDR3 contains 18 residues. CDR1 is MNHEY and CDR2 is SMNVEV in the germline V gene (reference sequence).

CDR3 in DNA: TGTGCCAGCAGCTTCTCTAGCGGCAGAAACAATGAGCAGTTCTTC. As protein: CASSFSSGRNNEQFF. The chain has TRBV11-2 and TRBJ2-1, with 7 bases fitting TRBD2. The CDR3 totals 15 residues. J lost 5 bases, V lost 3 bases, and 7 bases had no gene match. Germline V lookup: CDR1 SGHAT, CDR2 FQNNGV.

This rearrangement joins TRBV30 to TRBJ1-4, with TRBD1 matching 10 bases. This CDR3 comprises 16 residues. Losses at the gene ends were 8 bases for V and 0 bases for J; bases not matched to a gene: 9. Germline loops: CDR1 GTSNPN, CDR2 SVGIG (reference sequence). The DNA for the CDR3 is TGTGCCGTGACAGGGGGCCCTCGCGCAACTAATGAAAAACTGTTTTTT. Translating gives CAVTGGPRATNEKLFF.

V is TRBV30 and J is TRBJ2-1, with a weak D call TRBD2 (5 bases). This CDR3 comprises 13 residues. V lost 5 bases and J 7 bases, leaving 15 bases between the germline ends. Germline V gene lookup returns CDR1 GTSNPN and CDR2 SVGIG (reference sequence). CDR3 DNA sequence: TGTGCCTGGTCCCCCCGACTAATAAATGAGCAGTTCTTC. Protein: CAWSPRLINEQFF. Based on the CDR3 plus reference TRBV30 and TRBJ2-1, the full variable domain is SQTIHQWPATLVQPVGSPLSLECTVEGTSNPNLYWYRQAAGRGLQLLFYSVGIGQISSEVPQNLSASRPQDRQFILSSKKLLLSDSGFYLCAWSPRLINEQFFGPGTRLTVL.

This chain joins TRBV29-1 and TRBJ1-3; no clear D. V was shortened by 2 bases and J by 2 bases, with 16 bases between the two germline ends. The CDR3 spans 16 residues. From germline, CDR1 is SQVTM and CDR2 ANQGSEA. The CDR3 coding sequence is TGCAGCGTTGAACCCCGCCGGTTAGCCCCTGGAAACACCATATATTTT. Amino acids: CSVEPRRLAPGNTIYF. The full variable domain, its missing parts supplied by reference TRBV29-1 and TRBJ1-3, is SAVISQKPSRDICQRGTSLTIQCQVDSQVTMMFWYRQQPGQSLTLIATANQGSEATYESGFVIDKFPISRPNLTFSTLTVSNMSPEDSSIYLCSVEPRRLAPGNTIYFGEGSWLTVV.

The chain combines TRBV19 with TRBJ2-2, with 9 nucleotides matching TRBD2. The junction had 8 bases not matched to a gene; V was cut back by 5 bases and J by 4 bases. This CDR3 contains 16 residues. The germline V gene has CDR1 LNHDA and CDR2 SQIVND (reference sequence). CDR3 region: CASSVAGVYSTGELFF. CDR3 nucleotides: TGTGCCAGTAGTGTAGCGGGAGTCTACAGCACCGGGGAGCTGTTTTTT.

The chain employs TRBV28 and TRBJ2-1, with D unresolved. This CDR3 region has 14 residues. CDR1 is MDHEN, CDR2 SYDVKM, per germline. V was trimmed by 3 bases and J by 0 bases, leaving 6 bases between them. The CDR3 nucleotides read TGTGCCAGCAGTTTGGCGGACTCCTACAATGAGCAGTTCTTC. Protein sequence: CASSLADSYNEQFF. The entire variable domain, with the rest obtained from reference TRBV28 and TRBJ2-1, is as follows: DVKVTQSSRYLVKRTGEKVFLECVQDMDHENMFWYRQDPGLGLRLIYFSYDVKMKEKGDIPEGYSVSREKKERFSLILESASTNQTSMYLCASSLADSYNEQFFGPGTRLTVL.